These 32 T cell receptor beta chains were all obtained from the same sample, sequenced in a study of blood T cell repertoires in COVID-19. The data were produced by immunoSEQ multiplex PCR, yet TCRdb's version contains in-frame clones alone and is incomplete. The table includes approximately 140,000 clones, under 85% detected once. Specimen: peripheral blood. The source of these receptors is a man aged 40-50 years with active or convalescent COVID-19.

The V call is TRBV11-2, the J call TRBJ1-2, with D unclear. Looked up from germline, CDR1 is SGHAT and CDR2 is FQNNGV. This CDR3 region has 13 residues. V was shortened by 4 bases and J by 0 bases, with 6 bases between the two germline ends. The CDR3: CASSSQTNYGYTF. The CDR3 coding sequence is TGTGCCAGCAGCTCTCAGACTAACTATGGCTACACCTTC.

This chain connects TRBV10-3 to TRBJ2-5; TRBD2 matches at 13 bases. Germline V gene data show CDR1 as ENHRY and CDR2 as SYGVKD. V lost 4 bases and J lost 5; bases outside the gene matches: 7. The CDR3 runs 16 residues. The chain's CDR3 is CAISATSGGAWETQYF. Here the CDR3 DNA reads TGTGCCATCAGTGCCACTAGCGGGGGGGCCTGGGAGACCCAGTACTTC.

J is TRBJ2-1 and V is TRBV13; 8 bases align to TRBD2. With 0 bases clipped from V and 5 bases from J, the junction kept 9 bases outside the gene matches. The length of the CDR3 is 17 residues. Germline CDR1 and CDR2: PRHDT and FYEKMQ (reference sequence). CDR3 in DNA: TGTGCCAGCAGCTTAGGCGGGGCGGGGGGCCCCCACAATGAGCAGTTCTTC. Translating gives CASSLGGAGGPHNEQFF.

The DNA for the CDR3 is TGTGCCAGCAGCTTGACAGATAACTATGGCTACACCTTC. Amino acid sequence: CASSLTDNYGYTF. This chain connects TRBV7-7 to TRBJ1-2; D might be TRBD1 (5 bases). The CDR3 runs 13 residues. Germline V gives CDR1 SSHAT, CDR2 FNYEAQ (reference sequence). V lost 3 bases to trimming and J lost 1 base, with 6 bases between them.

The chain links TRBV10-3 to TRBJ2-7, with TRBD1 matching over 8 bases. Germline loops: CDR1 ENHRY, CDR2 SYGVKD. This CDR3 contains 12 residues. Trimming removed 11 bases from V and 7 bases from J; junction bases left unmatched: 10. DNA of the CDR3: TGTGCCTTGTCCGGGACAGGTACAGAGCAGTACTTC. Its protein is CALSGTGTEQYF.

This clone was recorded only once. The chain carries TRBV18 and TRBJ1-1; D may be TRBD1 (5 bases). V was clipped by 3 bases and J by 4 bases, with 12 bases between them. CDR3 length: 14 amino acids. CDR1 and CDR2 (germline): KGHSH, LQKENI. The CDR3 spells CASSPVGVGTEAFF. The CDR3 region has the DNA TGTGCCAGCTCACCTGTAGGGGTGGGCACTGAAGCTTTCTTT. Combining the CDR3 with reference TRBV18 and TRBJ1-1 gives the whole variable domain NAGVMQNPRHLVRRRGQEARLRCSPMKGHSHVYWYRQLPEEGLKFMVYLQKENIIDESGMPKERFSAEFPKEGPSILRIQQVVRGDSAAYFCASSPVGVGTEAFFGQGTRLTVV.

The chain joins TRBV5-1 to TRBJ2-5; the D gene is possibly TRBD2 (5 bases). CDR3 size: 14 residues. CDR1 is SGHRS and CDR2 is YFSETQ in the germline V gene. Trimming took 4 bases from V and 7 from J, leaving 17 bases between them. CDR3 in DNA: TGCGCCAGCAGCCAAGCGTCTCAAGGAGGGACCCAGTACTTC. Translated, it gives CASSQASQGGTQYF.

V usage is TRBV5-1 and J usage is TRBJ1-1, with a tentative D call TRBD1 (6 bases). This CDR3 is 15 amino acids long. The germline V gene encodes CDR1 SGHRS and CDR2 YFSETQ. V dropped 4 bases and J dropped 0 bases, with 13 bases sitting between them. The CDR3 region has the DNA TGCGCCAGCAGCCAAAGGGGGATTATGAACACTGAAGCTTTCTTT. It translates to CASSQRGIMNTEAFF.

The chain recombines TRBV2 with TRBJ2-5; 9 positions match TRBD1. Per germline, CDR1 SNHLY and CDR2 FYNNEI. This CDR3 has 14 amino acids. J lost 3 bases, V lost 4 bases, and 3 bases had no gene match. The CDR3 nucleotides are TGTGCCAGCAGTGGCGGGACAGGGAAAGAGACCCAGTACTTC. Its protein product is CASSGGTGKETQYF.

CDR3 sequence reads: CASSPGAFEKLFF. The CDR3 DNA sequence: TGTGCCAGCAGTCCAGGGGCTTTTGAAAAACTGTTTTTT. The gene calls are TRBV6-5 and TRBJ1-4, with a possible D match to TRBD1 (6 bases). Germline CDR1 reads MNHEY; CDR2 reads SVGAGI. V dropped 5 bases and J dropped 7 bases, with 11 bases sitting between them. CDR3 length: 13 residues.

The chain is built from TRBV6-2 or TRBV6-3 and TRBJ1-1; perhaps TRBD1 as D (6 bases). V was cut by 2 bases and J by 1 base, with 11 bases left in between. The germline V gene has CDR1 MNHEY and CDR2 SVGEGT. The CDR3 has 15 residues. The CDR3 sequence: CASSYGGLANTEAFF. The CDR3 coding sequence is TGTGCCAGCAGTTACGGGGGCCTGGCGAACACTGAAGCTTTCTTT.

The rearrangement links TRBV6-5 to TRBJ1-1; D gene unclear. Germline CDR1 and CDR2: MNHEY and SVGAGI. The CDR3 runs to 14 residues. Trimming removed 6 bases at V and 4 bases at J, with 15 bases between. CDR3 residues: CASRLAGRGTEAFF. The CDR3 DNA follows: TGTGCCAGCAGGCTCGCAGGCCGGGGCACTGAAGCTTTCTTT.

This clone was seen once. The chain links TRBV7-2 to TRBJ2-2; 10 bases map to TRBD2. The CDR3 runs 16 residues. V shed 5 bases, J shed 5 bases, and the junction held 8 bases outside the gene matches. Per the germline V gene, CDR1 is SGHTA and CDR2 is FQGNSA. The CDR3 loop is CASSPAGGRGTGELFF. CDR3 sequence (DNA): TGTGCCAGCAGCCCAGCGGGGGGGCGAGGAACCGGGGAGCTGTTTTTT.

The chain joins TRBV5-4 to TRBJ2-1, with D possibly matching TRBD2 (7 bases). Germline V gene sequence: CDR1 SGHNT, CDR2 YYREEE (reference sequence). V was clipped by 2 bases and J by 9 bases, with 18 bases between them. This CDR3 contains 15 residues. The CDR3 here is CASSLNARGAGEQFF. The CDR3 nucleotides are TGTGCCAGCAGCTTAAATGCCCGGGGGGCCGGTGAGCAGTTCTTC. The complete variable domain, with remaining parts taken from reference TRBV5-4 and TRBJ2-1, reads ETGVTQSPTHLIKTRGQQVTLRCSSQSGHNTVSWYQQALGQGPQFIFQYYREEENGRGNFPPRFSGLQFPNYSSELNVNALELDDSALYLCASSLNARGAGEQFFGPGTRLTVL.

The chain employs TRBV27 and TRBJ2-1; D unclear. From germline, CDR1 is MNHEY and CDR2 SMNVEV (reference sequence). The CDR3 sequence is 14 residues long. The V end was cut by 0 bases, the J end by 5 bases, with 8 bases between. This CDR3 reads CASSLSRLHNEQFF. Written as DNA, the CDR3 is TGTGCCAGCAGTTTATCGCGGCTTCACAATGAGCAGTTCTTC.

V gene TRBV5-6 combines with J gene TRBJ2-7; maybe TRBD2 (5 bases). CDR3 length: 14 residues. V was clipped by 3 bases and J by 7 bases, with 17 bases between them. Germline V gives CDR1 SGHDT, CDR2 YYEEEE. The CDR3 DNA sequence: TGTGCCAGCAGCTGGGGTTCTGGGCCGGGGGAGCAGTACTTC. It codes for CASSWGSGPGEQYF.

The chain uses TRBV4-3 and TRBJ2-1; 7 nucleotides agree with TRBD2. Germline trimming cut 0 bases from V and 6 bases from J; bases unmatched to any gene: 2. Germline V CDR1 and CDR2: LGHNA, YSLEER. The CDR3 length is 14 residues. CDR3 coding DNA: TGCGCCAGCAGCCAAGAGGGGGGGGGCAATGAGCAGTTCTTC. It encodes CASSQEGGGNEQFF.

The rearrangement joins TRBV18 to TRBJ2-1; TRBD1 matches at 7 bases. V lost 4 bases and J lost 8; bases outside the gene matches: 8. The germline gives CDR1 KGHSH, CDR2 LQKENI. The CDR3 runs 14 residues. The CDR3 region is CASSLGQAGDEQFF. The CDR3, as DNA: TGTGCCAGCTCACTCGGACAGGCCGGGGATGAGCAGTTCTTC.

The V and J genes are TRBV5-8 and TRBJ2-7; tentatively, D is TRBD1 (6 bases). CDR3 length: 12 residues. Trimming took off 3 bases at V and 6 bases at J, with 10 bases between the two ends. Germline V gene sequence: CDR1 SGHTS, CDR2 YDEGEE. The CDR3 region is CASSSQGGEQYF. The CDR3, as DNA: TGTGCCAGCAGCTCACAGGGCGGCGAGCAGTACTTC.

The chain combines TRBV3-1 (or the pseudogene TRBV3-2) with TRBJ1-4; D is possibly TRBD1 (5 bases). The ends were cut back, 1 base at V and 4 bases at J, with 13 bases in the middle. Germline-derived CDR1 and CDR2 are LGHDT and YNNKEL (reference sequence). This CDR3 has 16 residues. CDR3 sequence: CASSQVPQGNNEKLFF. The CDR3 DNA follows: TGTGCCAGCAGCCAAGTCCCCCAGGGCAATAATGAAAAACTGTTTTTT.

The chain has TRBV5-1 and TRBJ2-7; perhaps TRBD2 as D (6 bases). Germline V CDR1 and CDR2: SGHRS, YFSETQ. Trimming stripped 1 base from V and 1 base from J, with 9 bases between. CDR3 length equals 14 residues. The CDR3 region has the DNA TGCGCCAGCAGCTTGTTCGGGGGATCCTACGAGCAGTACTTC. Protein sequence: CASSLFGGSYEQYF.

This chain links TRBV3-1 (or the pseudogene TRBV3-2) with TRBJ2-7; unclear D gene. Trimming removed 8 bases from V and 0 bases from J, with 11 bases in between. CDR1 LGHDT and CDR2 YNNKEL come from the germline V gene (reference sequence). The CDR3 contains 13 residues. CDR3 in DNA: TGTGCCAGCGGTCACGGCGGCTCCTACGAGCAGTACTTC. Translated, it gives CASGHGGSYEQYF.

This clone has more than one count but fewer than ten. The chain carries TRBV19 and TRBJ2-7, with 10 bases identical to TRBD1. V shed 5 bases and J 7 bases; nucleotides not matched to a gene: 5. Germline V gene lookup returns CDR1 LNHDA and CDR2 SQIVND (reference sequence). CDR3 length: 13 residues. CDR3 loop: CASSAGQGGEQYF. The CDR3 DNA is TGTGCCAGTAGTGCAGGACAGGGGGGAGAGCAGTACTTC.

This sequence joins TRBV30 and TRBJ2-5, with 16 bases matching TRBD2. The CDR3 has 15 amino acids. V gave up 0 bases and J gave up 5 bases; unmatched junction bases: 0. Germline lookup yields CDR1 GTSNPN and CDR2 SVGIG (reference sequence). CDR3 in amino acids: CAWSVGLAGGETQYF. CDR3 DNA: TGTGCCTGGAGTGTGGGACTAGCGGGGGGGGAGACCCAGTACTTC. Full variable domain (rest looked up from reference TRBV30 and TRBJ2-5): SQTIHQWPATLVQPVGSPLSLECTVEGTSNPNLYWYRQAAGRGLQLLFYSVGIGQISSEVPQNLSASRPQDRQFILSSKKLLLSDSGFYLCAWSVGLAGGETQYFGPGTRLLVL.

CDR3 DNA sequence: TGTGCCAGCAGCCAACTAGCGGGGCGAAGCTCCTACGAGCAGTACTTC. It is translated as CASSQLAGRSSYEQYF. The gene calls are TRBV3-1 (or the pseudogene TRBV3-2) and TRBJ2-7, with 9 bases matching TRBD2. The V gene end was trimmed by 2 bases and the J gene end by 0 bases; junction bases not matched to a gene: 5. The CDR3 is 16 residues long. Germline CDR1 is LGHDT and CDR2 is YNNKEL (reference sequence).

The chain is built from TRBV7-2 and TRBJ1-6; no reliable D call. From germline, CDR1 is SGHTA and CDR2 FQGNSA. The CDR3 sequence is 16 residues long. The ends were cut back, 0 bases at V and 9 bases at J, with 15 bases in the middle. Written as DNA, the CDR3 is TGTGCCAGCAGCTTAGCGTCGACTCAAAGATTTTCACCCCTCCACTTT. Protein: CASSLASTQRFSPLHF.

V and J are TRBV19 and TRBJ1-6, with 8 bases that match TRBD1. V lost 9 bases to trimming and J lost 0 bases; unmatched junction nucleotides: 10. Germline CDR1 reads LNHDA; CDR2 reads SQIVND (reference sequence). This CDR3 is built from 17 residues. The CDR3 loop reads CASRDRLSSSYNSPLHF. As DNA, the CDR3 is TGTGCCAGCCGGGACAGGCTCTCGAGCTCCTATAATTCACCCCTCCACTTT.

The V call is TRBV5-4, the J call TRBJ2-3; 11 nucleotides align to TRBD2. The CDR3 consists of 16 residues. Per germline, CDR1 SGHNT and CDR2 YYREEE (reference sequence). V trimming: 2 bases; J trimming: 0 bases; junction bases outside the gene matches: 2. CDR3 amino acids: CASSLRTSGSTDTQYF. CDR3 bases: TGTGCCAGCAGCTTAAGGACTAGCGGGAGCACAGATACGCAGTATTTT.

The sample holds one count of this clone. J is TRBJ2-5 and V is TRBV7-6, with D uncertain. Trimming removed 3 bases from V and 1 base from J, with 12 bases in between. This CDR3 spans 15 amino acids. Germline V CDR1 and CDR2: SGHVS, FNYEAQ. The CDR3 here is CASSFSTAFQETQYF. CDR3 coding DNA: TGTGCCAGCAGCTTTAGTACAGCCTTCCAAGAGACCCAGTACTTC.

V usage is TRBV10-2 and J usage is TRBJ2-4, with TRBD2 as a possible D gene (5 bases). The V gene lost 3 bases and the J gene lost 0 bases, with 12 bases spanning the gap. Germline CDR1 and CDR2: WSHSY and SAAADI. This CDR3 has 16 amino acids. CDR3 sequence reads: CASSEMGSLAKNIQYF. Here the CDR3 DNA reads TGCGCCAGCAGTGAAATGGGGAGCCTAGCCAAAAACATTCAGTACTTC.

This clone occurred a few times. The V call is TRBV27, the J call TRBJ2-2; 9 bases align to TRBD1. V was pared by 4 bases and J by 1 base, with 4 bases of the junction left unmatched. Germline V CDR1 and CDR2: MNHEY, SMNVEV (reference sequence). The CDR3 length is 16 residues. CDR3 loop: CASSSQGAMNTGELFF. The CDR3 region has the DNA TGTGCCAGCAGTTCACAGGGGGCAATGAACACCGGGGAGCTGTTTTTT.

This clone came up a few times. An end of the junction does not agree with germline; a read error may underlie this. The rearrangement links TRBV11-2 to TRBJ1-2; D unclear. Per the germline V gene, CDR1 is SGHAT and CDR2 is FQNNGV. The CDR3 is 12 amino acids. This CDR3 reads CASSVDTVGYTF. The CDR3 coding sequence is TGTGCCAGCAGCGTAGACACAGTTGGCTACACCTTC.